The table lists the clone carrying this TCR beta chain with a few counts. Its antigen is unknown. All donors came from Russia, were Caucasian and healthy, and spanned ages roughly 6 to 100. The study isolated at least 6.5 million PBMCs from each sample. The germline V and J ends were trimmed by 4 bases and 4 bases, with 9 bases remaining between them. Germline V gene data show CDR1 as SGHRS and CDR2 as YFSETQ. This CDR3 region has 13 residues. This sample was included in a study of blood T cells in healthy people across ages. Study observations and caveats: Donors of long life had a larger count of naive CD4+ cells and greater diversity than aged donors. TCR beta diversity, measured per million T cells, fell in a roughly linear way with age.

Primers used in a second PCR of roughly 6 to 11 cycles were a sample-barcoded 5' primer and a J-beta primer mix. Each CDR3 protein gets one entry after TCRdb re-called the 5' RACE reads with MiXCR. Among some 710,000 distinct CDR3 sequences listed, about 47% were seen once. The sequenced sample was blood. The TCR originated in a man of 80 years or more in good health. This chain links TRBV5-1 with TRBJ2-1; D is ambiguous. In nucleotides, the CDR3 is TGCGCCAGCAGCCAGGACGTTTACAATGAGCAGTTCTTC. Its protein is CASSQDVYNEQFF.